Each of the 30 T cell receptor beta chains below was sequenced from the same sample in a study of blood T cell repertoires in COVID-19. Some clones are missing from TCRdb's copy, which holds only in-frame ones; the method was immunoSEQ multiplex PCR. This table has 220,000 or so clones, 65% to 85% appearing once. Material for sequencing was peripheral blood. These receptors were collected from a woman in her twenties or thirties who had recovered from COVID-19.

DNA of the CDR3: TGCGCCAGCAGCGGGACAGGTCCAGATACGCAGTATTTT. Its protein product is CASSGTGPDTQYF. V and J are TRBV5-1 and TRBJ2-3; 8 bases are shared with TRBD1. This CDR3 has 13 residues. Germline V gene data show CDR1 as SGHRS and CDR2 as YFSETQ. V shed 4 bases, J shed 4 bases, and the junction held 2 bases outside the gene matches.

The gene calls are TRBV7-9 and TRBJ2-1, with 14 nucleotides matching TRBD2. Trimming cost V 4 bases and J 1 base; bases outside gene matches: 6. The CDR3 runs to 18 residues. From germline, CDR1 is SEHNR and CDR2 FQNEAQ (reference sequence). CDR3 amino acids: CASSSTTSGRDSYNEQFF. The CDR3 DNA reads as TGTGCCAGCAGCTCTACGACTAGCGGGAGGGATTCCTACAATGAGCAGTTCTTC.

This chain uses TRBV11-2 with TRBJ2-5, with 11 bases identical to TRBD2. V was pared by 0 bases and J by 2 bases, with 14 bases of the junction left unmatched. In germline, CDR1 is SGHAT, CDR2 FQNNGV. The CDR3 has 20 residues. The CDR3 bases are TGTGCCAGCAGCTTAGATGGTCTGGCTAGCGGGAGGTTAGGGCAAGAGACCCAGTACTTC. Residues: CASSLDGLASGRLGQETQYF.

The rearrangement uses TRBV27 and TRBJ2-4; 7 bases align to TRBD1. The junction had 9 bases not matched to a gene; V was cut back by 6 bases and J by 1 base. This CDR3 region has 16 residues. Germline CDR1 and CDR2: MNHEY and SMNVEV (reference sequence). The DNA for the CDR3 is TGTGCCAGCAGCCACAAGGGGGCGGTCGCCAAAAACATTCAGTACTTC. Translated: CASSHKGAVAKNIQYF.

The gene calls are TRBV18 and TRBJ2-1; D might be TRBD2 (6 bases). The length of the CDR3 is 14 residues. The V gene lost 4 bases and the J gene lost 4 bases, with 11 bases spanning the gap. From germline, CDR1 is KGHSH and CDR2 LQKENI. The CDR3 sequence: CASSLSGVYNEQFF. DNA for the CDR3: TGTGCCAGCTCACTGTCGGGGGTATACAATGAGCAGTTCTTC.

The chain joins TRBV28 to TRBJ2-1, with 8 bases matching TRBD1. The germline V gene has CDR1 MDHEN and CDR2 SYDVKM. This CDR3 is built from 14 residues. After removal of 3 bases from V and 6 bases from J, the junction contained 4 bases not matched to a gene. CDR3 loop: CASSLDRAGNEQFF. Here the CDR3 DNA reads TGTGCCAGCAGTTTGGACAGGGCTGGCAATGAGCAGTTCTTC.

V is TRBV28 and J is TRBJ2-7; D possibly corresponds to TRBD1 (6 bases). CDR1 and CDR2 (germline): MDHEN, SYDVKM. Deletions cut 6 bases from V and 0 bases from J, with 15 bases between. CDR3 size: 15 residues. As DNA, the CDR3 is TGTGCCAGCAGCAGGGGCCGGGCCCTCTCCTACGAGCAGTACTTC. Translated, it gives CASSRGRALSYEQYF.

The V gene is TRBV9, the J gene TRBJ2-2; 10 bases fit TRBD2. The CDR3 loop spans 15 amino acids. The trim removed 2 bases at V and 8 bases at J, leaving 6 bases unmatched. Germline assignment: CDR1 SGDLS and CDR2 YYNGEE. The CDR3 DNA follows: TGTGCCAGCAGCGTTTGGCTAGCGGGAGAAGGGGAGCTGTTTTTT. It is translated as CASSVWLAGEGELFF.

In the case of this clone: A much more abundant neighbour one base away suggests this may be a read error. The sample holds other DNA sequences that translate to the same CDR3. The V gene is TRBV5-5, the J gene TRBJ2-7, with 12 bases identical to TRBD2. The length of the CDR3 is 15 residues. V was clipped by 2 bases and J by 1 base; unmatched bases: 1. CDR1 is SGHKS, CDR2 YYEKEE, per germline (reference sequence). The CDR3 spells CASSLGTSGSYEQYF. As DNA, the CDR3 is TGTGCCAGCAGCTTAGGGACTAGCGGGTCCTACGAGCAGTACTTC.

The J gene is TRBJ2-2, the V gene TRBV5-1; tentatively, D is TRBD2 (5 bases). The CDR3 totals 15 residues. The germline CDR1 and CDR2 sequences are SGHRS and YFSETQ. V lost 0 bases, J lost 4 bases, and 10 bases lay in between. The CDR3 DNA sequence: TGCGCCAGCAGCTTGGTCCCGGGATCCACCGGGGAGCTGTTTTTT. Encoded protein: CASSLVPGSTGELFF. Supplemented by reference TRBV5-1 and TRBJ2-2, the full variable domain reads KAGVTQTPRYLIKTRGQQVTLSCSPISGHRSVSWYQQTPGQGLQFLFEYFSETQRNKGNFPGRFSGRQFSNSRSEMNVSTLELGDSALYLCASSLVPGSTGELFFGEGSRLTVL.

This sequence joins TRBV27 and TRBJ1-5; 8 bases match TRBD1. The V segment lost 1 base and the J segment 2 bases; nucleotides outside the gene matches: 7. Germline CDR1 is MNHEY and CDR2 is SMNVEV (reference sequence). The CDR3 is 17 amino acids. As DNA, the CDR3 is TGTGCCAGCAGTTTATATTCAGGGGGCGCCGGCAATCAGCCCCAGCATTTT. Its translation: CASSLYSGGAGNQPQHF.

The chain couples TRBV5-4 to TRBJ2-3, with D possibly being TRBD2 (7 bases). V was trimmed by 5 bases and J by 4 bases, leaving 11 bases between them. The CDR3 spans 13 residues. From germline, CDR1 is SGHNT and CDR2 YYREEE (reference sequence). CDR3 nucleotides: TGTGCCAGCAGTAGGGAGGGGGCAGATACGCAGTATTTT. Its protein is CASSREGADTQYF.

This chain connects TRBV15 to TRBJ2-7; TRBD2 agrees at 9 bases. Germline V gene lookup returns CDR1 LNHNV and CDR2 YYDKDF (reference sequence). The CDR3 has 15 residues. The V segment lost 3 bases and the J segment 3 bases; nucleotides outside the gene matches: 6. This CDR3 is CATSRGLAKDYEQYF. The CDR3 DNA sequence: TGTGCCACCAGCAGGGGACTAGCTAAAGACTACGAGCAGTACTTC.

This clone was observed a handful of times. This chain uses TRBV11-3 with TRBJ2-7; D possibly corresponds to TRBD2 (6 bases). The CDR3 extends over 13 amino acids. With 3 bases removed from V and 6 bases from J, the gap between germline ends came to 12 bases. The germline V gene encodes CDR1 SGHNT and CDR2 YENEEA. DNA for the CDR3: TGTGCCAGCAGCTTGGAGGGTTGGGGCGAGCAGTACTTC. It translates to CASSLEGWGEQYF.

The chain has TRBV7-7 and TRBJ2-3; unclear D gene. The V and J ends lost 5 bases and 0 bases respectively, with 12 bases between them. This CDR3 spans 15 amino acids. Germline values: CDR1 SSHAT, CDR2 FNYEAQ (reference sequence). CDR3 in amino acids: CASSLLGDSTDTQYF. CDR3 coding DNA: TGTGCCAGCAGCCTCTTGGGCGACAGCACAGATACGCAGTATTTT. Using reference TRBV7-7 and TRBJ2-3 for the parts outside the CDR3, the full variable domain is GAGVSQSPRYKVTKRGQDVTLRCDPISSHATLYWYQQALGQGPEFLTYFNYEAQPDKSGLPSDRFSAERPEGSISTLTIQRTEQRDSAMYRCASSLLGDSTDTQYFGPGTRLTVL.

The chain is built from TRBV19 and TRBJ1-6, with 7 bases lining up with TRBD1. The germline V gene encodes CDR1 LNHDA and CDR2 SQIVND (reference sequence). This CDR3 is built from 14 residues. The V gene end was trimmed by 7 bases and the J gene end by 4 bases; junction bases not matched to a gene: 4. The CDR3 sequence: CASIGDSYNSPLHF. The CDR3 nucleotides read TGTGCCAGTATAGGGGACAGTTATAATTCACCCCTCCACTTT.

This clone occurred once. V and J are TRBV15 and TRBJ2-5, with TRBD1 as a possible D gene (6 bases). The germline gives CDR1 LNHNV, CDR2 YYDKDF (reference sequence). V was pared by 5 bases and J by 5 bases, with 18 bases between. The CDR3 is 15 residues long. The CDR3: CATSSWGRPLETQYF. The CDR3 nucleotides read TGTGCCACCAGCTCCTGGGGGCGCCCCCTCGAGACCCAGTACTTC.

The chain couples TRBV11-2 to TRBJ2-3; 7 nucleotides match TRBD2. Looked up from germline, CDR1 is SGHAT and CDR2 is FQNNGV. This CDR3 comprises 15 residues. V was clipped by 1 base and J by 0 bases; unmatched bases: 1. Here the CDR3 reads CASSLVSGSTDTQYF. The CDR3 DNA follows: TGTGCCAGCAGCTTAGTTAGCGGGAGCACAGATACGCAGTATTTT.

This sequence joins TRBV11-2 and TRBJ2-1; 14 nucleotides agree with TRBD2. Germline loops: CDR1 SGHAT, CDR2 FQNNGV. With V trimmed by 1 base and J by 7 bases, 6 bases remained unmatched. The CDR3 contains 17 residues. CDR3 bases: TGTGCCAGCAGCTTAGCCATGACTAGCGGGAGGGGGAATGAGCAGTTCTTC. Translated: CASSLAMTSGRGNEQFF.

The J gene is TRBJ2-2, the V gene TRBV7-9, with TRBD2 identical over 10 bases. The CDR3 length is 16 residues. Germline values: CDR1 SEHNR, CDR2 FQNEAQ (reference sequence). The V segment lost 8 bases and the J segment 2 bases; nucleotides outside the gene matches: 8. The CDR3 region is CASPILAGLNTGELFF. CDR3 sequence (DNA): TGTGCCAGCCCAATACTAGCGGGATTAAACACCGGGGAGCTGTTTTTT.

The rearrangement uses TRBV9 and TRBJ1-4, with D perhaps TRBD1 (6 bases). This CDR3 comprises 16 residues. Germline V gene sequence: CDR1 SGDLS, CDR2 YYNGEE. V shed 3 bases and J shed 4 bases, with 16 bases lying between them. As DNA, the CDR3 is TGTGCCAGCAGCGCCTTGGGGGGGCAGGGTAATGAAAAACTGTTTTTT. This encodes CASSALGGQGNEKLFF.

The chain uses TRBV6-1 and TRBJ1-6; possible D gene TRBD1, 5 bases. CDR1 is MNHNS, CDR2 SASEGT, per germline. V lost 0 bases to trimming and J lost 10 bases, with 10 bases between them. The length of the CDR3 is 14 residues. The CDR3 sequence: CASSEAGVRSPLHF. DNA for the CDR3: TGTGCCAGCAGTGAAGCAGGGGTACGGTCACCCCTCCACTTT.

The chain recombines TRBV19 with TRBJ1-6; 7 positions agree with TRBD1. Germline loops: CDR1 LNHDA, CDR2 SQIVND (reference sequence). J was trimmed by 7 bases and V by 1 base; bases with no gene match: 7. CDR3 length equals 16 residues. The CDR3 nucleotides are TGTGCCAGTAGTATAGGCTCGGGACAGTCAAATTCACCCCTCCACTTT. As protein: CASSIGSGQSNSPLHF.

The chain has TRBV6-5 and TRBJ1-5, with D possibly TRBD1 on 5 matching bases. Trimming removed 0 bases from V and 5 bases from J, with 11 bases in between. The CDR3 is made up of 15 amino acids. Germline V gene sequence: CDR1 MNHEY, CDR2 SVGAGI. CDR3 DNA sequence: TGTGCCAGCAGTTACTCGTGGGGGAGGGATCAGCCCCAGCATTTT. Protein sequence: CASSYSWGRDQPQHF.

This clone came up once. This chain links TRBV7-3 with TRBJ2-7; D is unresolved. Trimming took off 3 bases at V and 7 bases at J, with 22 bases between the two ends. There are 16 residues in the CDR3. From germline, CDR1 is SGHTA and CDR2 FQGTGA. CDR3 DNA sequence: TGTGCCAGCAGCTTTCTTGGCAGCGCCCATATCGGGGAGCAGTACTTC. Protein product: CASSFLGSAHIGEQYF.

This chain connects TRBV7-2 to TRBJ2-5, with TRBD2 matching over 8 bases. Looked up from germline, CDR1 is SGHTA and CDR2 is FQGNSA. This CDR3 has 14 residues. The V segment lost 4 bases and the J segment 7 bases; nucleotides outside the gene matches: 8. DNA of the CDR3: TGTGCCAGCAGCTCCCTCTTCGGGGGGGCGACCCAGTACTTC. Its protein product is CASSSLFGGATQYF. The full variable domain, with the rest looked up from reference TRBV7-2 and TRBJ2-5, is GAGVSQSPSNKVTEKGKDVELRCDPISGHTALYWYRQSLGQGLEFLIYFQGNSAPDKSGLPSDRFSAERTGGSVSTLTIQRTQQEDSAVYLCASSSLFGGATQYFGPGTRLLVL.

The genes are TRBV6-5 and TRBJ1-5; TRBD1 agrees at 8 bases. With V trimmed by 8 bases and J by 6 bases, 6 bases remained unmatched. Germline CDR1 is MNHEY and CDR2 is SVGAGI. The CDR3 length is 13 residues. CDR3: CASLKTGGQPQHF. CDR3 nucleotides: TGTGCCAGCCTCAAAACAGGGGGTCAGCCCCAGCATTTT.

V is TRBV5-1 and J is TRBJ2-1, with 10 bases lining up with TRBD2. Germline V gives CDR1 SGHRS, CDR2 YFSETQ. Trimming at V came to 0 bases and at J to 7 bases, leaving 4 bases not matched to a gene. The CDR3 covers 15 residues. CDR3 in DNA: TGCGCCAGCAGCTTGGTGACTAGCGGGTTGAATGAGCAGTTCTTC. This codes for CASSLVTSGLNEQFF. The variable domain in full, with the rest retrieved from reference TRBV5-1 and TRBJ2-1, is KAGVTQTPRYLIKTRGQQVTLSCSPISGHRSVSWYQQTPGQGLQFLFEYFSETQRNKGNFPGRFSGRQFSNSRSEMNVSTLELGDSALYLCASSLVTSGLNEQFFGPGTRLTVL.

V usage is TRBV3-1 (or the pseudogene TRBV3-2) and J usage is TRBJ2-7; D perhaps matches TRBD1 (5 bases). The CDR3 is 12 amino acids. Trimming stripped 2 bases from V and 7 bases from J, with 9 bases between. Looked up from germline, CDR1 is LGHDT and CDR2 is YNNKEL (reference sequence). The CDR3, as DNA: TGTGCCAGCAGCCAACAGGGTTGGGAGCAGTACTTC. Protein: CASSQQGWEQYF.

This chain uses TRBV10-1 with TRBJ1-2; D unclear. This CDR3 contains 15 residues. Germline-derived CDR1 and CDR2 are WNHNN and SYGVQD (reference sequence). Trimming removed 2 bases from V and 4 bases from J, with 14 bases in between. This chain's CDR3 is CASSEKLGSPYGYTF. The CDR3 nucleotides are TGCGCCAGCAGTGAGAAACTCGGGAGCCCCTATGGCTACACCTTC.